This T cell receptor (beta chain) was obtained from a study of blood T cells in healthy people across ages. CDR1 and CDR2 (germline): SQVTM, ANQGSEA. There are 15 residues in the CDR3. V lost 1 base and J lost 2, with 13 bases in between. Alongside a J-beta primer mix, a sample-barcoded 5' primer served in a second PCR lasting about 7 to 11 cycles. A template-switch adaptor with 12 random nucleotides tagged each cDNA molecule. TCRdb used MiXCR to reprocess the 5' RACE reads, holding one entry per CDR3 protein. Among nearly 800,000 distinct CDR3 sequences listed, approximately 25% were seen once. This sample was also put to use in a study of T cells of mothers and their children. That source reports: In this cohort, donors were three healthy Caucasian mothers plus their six children.

This clonotype was sampled from a boy aged 10-17 years in good health. This sequence joins TRBV29-1 and TRBJ2-3, with TRBD1 as a possible D gene (5 bases). The sequenced sample was blood. CDR3 in amino acids: CSVEGLGVITDTQYF. CDR3 bases: TGCAGCGTTGAAGGGCTAGGGGTTATCACAGATACGCAGTATTTT.